These 14 T cell receptor beta chains came from one sample sequenced in a study of T-cell memory formation after mild COVID-19. TCRdb reprocessed the 5' RACE reads with MiXCR, giving one entry per CDR3 protein. This table has roughly 200,000 distinct CDR3 sequences, about 20% appearing once. Sequencing was performed on PBMCs or a T cell subset sorted from them (not recorded which). All receptors derive from an adult woman who had mild COVID-19 (a few samples of this study predate the infection). Cell type and time point are not known.

The rearrangement links TRBV12-3 or TRBV12-4 to TRBJ2-2, with a possible D match to TRBD2 (5 bases). The V and J ends lost 1 base and 1 base respectively, with 13 bases between them. The CDR3 is made up of 17 amino acids. The CDR3 loop reads CASSLDSPGGNTGELFF. CDR3 nucleotide sequence: TGTGCCAGCAGTTTAGACAGCCCCGGAGGGAACACCGGGGAGCTGTTTTTT.

The V gene is TRBV7-9, the J gene TRBJ2-3, with 11 bases aligning to TRBD2. There are 23 residues in the CDR3. V dropped 1 base and J dropped 1; count of bases not matched to a gene: 22. The germline CDR1 and CDR2 sequences are SEHNR and FQNEAQ (reference sequence). CDR3 amino acids: CASSLVGGGQLAGASPRTDTQYF. The CDR3 DNA reads TGTGCCAGCAGCTTAGTAGGAGGGGGGCAACTAGCGGGAGCGTCACCTCGCACAGATACGCAGTATTTT.

This clonotype has only a few counts. The genes are TRBV5-1 and TRBJ2-3; unclear D gene. The V gene's germline CDR1 is SGHRS and CDR2 YFSETQ. Trimming pared 3 bases from V and 0 bases from J, leaving 5 bases between. The CDR3 consists of 13 residues. CDR3 coding DNA: TGCGCCAGCAGCTGGTCTAGCACAGATACGCAGTATTTT. Encoded protein: CASSWSSTDTQYF. Full variable domain (remainder filled in from reference TRBV5-1 and TRBJ2-3): KAGVTQTPRYLIKTRGQQVTLSCSPISGHRSVSWYQQTPGQGLQFLFEYFSETQRNKGNFPGRFSGRQFSNSRSEMNVSTLELGDSALYLCASSWSSTDTQYFGPGTRLTVL.

Only a few counts were recorded for this clonotype. The genes are TRBV7-6 and TRBJ1-6; no definite D call. This CDR3 is built from 16 residues. CDR1 is SGHVS, CDR2 FNYEAQ, per germline. Trimming removed 4 bases from V and 7 bases from J, with 17 bases in between. The CDR3 DNA reads TGTGCCAGCAGCTCGACGTGGGTAGGAGGCAATTCACCCCTCCACTTT. Translating it yields CASSSTWVGGNSPLHF.

This clonotype was picked up a small number of times. The chain is built from TRBV11-3 and TRBJ2-7; 10 bases line up with TRBD1. The CDR3 contains 14 residues. Germline CDR1 reads SGHNT; CDR2 reads YENEEA. J lost 5 bases, V lost 5 bases, and 6 bases had no gene match. CDR3 region: CASSPGTGVHEQYF. The CDR3 nucleotides are TGTGCCAGCAGCCCCGGGACAGGGGTCCACGAGCAGTACTTC.

This chain links TRBV7-8 with TRBJ1-5; D is unresolved. CDR1 and CDR2 (germline): SGHVS, FQNEAQ. The CDR3 loop spans 14 amino acids. With 7 bases removed from V and 1 base from J, the gap between germline ends came to 11 bases. The CDR3 loop reads CASKAGGSNQPQHF. The CDR3 bases are TGTGCCAGCAAGGCGGGAGGGAGCAATCAGCCCCAGCATTTT.

J is TRBJ2-3 and V is TRBV4-1, with D possibly TRBD2 on 6 matching bases. The CDR3 length is 17 residues. CDR1 and CDR2 from the germline V gene are MGHRA and YSYEKL. V was clipped by 4 bases and J by 1 base, with 18 bases between them. The CDR3 DNA sequence: TGCGCCAGCAGCCCCTCGGATGACGGGGGAGGCACAGATACGCAGTATTTT. Protein product: CASSPSDDGGGTDTQYF.

This rearrangement joins TRBV6-5 to TRBJ1-4; tentative D call: TRBD1 (6 bases). Trimming left V 6 bases short and J 4 bases short, with 15 bases between. The CDR3 has 15 residues. Germline lookup yields CDR1 MNHEY and CDR2 SVGAGI. CDR3 loop: CASRKPGHHNEKLFF. CDR3 sequence (DNA): TGTGCCAGCAGGAAACCGGGACACCATAATGAAAAACTGTTTTTT.

This chain connects TRBV20-1 to TRBJ1-4; no definite D call. CDR3 size: 11 residues. The ends were cut back, 3 bases at V and 8 bases at J, with 7 bases in the middle. In germline, CDR1 is DFQATT, CDR2 SNEGSKA (reference sequence). Written as DNA, the CDR3 is TGCAGTGCTAGTCTGGTCGAAAAACTGTTTTTT. Protein: CSASLVEKLFF.

This clonotype showed up just a few times. The chain is built from TRBV4-3 and TRBJ2-1, with 14 nucleotides matching TRBD2. Germline assignment: CDR1 LGHNA and CDR2 YSLEER. With 4 bases clipped from V and 8 bases from J, the junction kept 4 bases outside the gene matches. This CDR3 region has 15 residues. The CDR3 DNA sequence: TGCGCCAGCAGCCCCGGGACTAGCGGGGGCTATGAGCAGTTCTTC. This sequence encodes CASSPGTSGGYEQFF.

This clonotype has a count of ten or more. The chain employs TRBV9 and TRBJ1-1; D unclear. The CDR3 runs to 14 residues. Germline CDR1 and CDR2: SGDLS and YYNGEE. The V end lost 4 bases, the J end lost 0 bases, and 10 bases lay between the germline ends. The chain's CDR3 is CASSLGGMNTEAFF. For the CDR3, the DNA is TGTGCCAGCAGCTTGGGAGGAATGAACACTGAAGCTTTCTTT.

The CDR3 sequence: CASSPPGHRMNTEAFF. The CDR3, as DNA: TGTGCCAGCAGTCCTCCGGGACATCGGATGAACACTGAAGCTTTCTTT. The J gene is TRBJ1-1, the V gene TRBV12-3 or TRBV12-4, with TRBD1 as a possible D gene (6 bases). V lost 5 bases to trimming and J lost 0 bases, with 16 bases between them. This CDR3 region has 16 residues.

This clonotype has more than one count but fewer than ten. CDR3 coding DNA: TGCAGTGCTAGAGATCGATGGCGGGGAGGCACCGGGGAGCTGTTTTTT. Amino acid sequence: CSARDRWRGGTGELFF. This sequence joins TRBV20-1 and TRBJ2-2; a possible D gene is TRBD2 (6 bases). Germline-derived CDR1 and CDR2 are DFQATT and SNEGSKA (reference sequence). V lost 0 bases, J lost 4 bases, and 15 bases lay in between. The CDR3 loop spans 16 amino acids.

In this sample, this clonotype turned up a few times. V and J are TRBV6-2 or TRBV6-3 and TRBJ2-1, with TRBD1 matching over 8 bases. CDR1 MNHEY and CDR2 SVGEGT come from the germline V gene. The ends lost 2 bases at V and 2 bases at J; junction bases unmatched: 5. CDR3 length equals 16 residues. The CDR3 is CASSYGTGWTYNEQFF. The CDR3 nucleotides are TGTGCCAGCAGTTACGGGACAGGCTGGACCTACAATGAGCAGTTCTTC.